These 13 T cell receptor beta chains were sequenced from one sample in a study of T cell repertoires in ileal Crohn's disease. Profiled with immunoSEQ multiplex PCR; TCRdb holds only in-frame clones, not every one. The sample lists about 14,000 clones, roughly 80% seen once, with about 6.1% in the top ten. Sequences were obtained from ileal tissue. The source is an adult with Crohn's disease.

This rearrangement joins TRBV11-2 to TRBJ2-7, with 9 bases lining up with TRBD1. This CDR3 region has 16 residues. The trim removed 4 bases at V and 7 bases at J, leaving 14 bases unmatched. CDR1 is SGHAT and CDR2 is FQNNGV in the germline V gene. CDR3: CASSSPWTGAPGEQYF. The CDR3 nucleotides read TGTGCCAGCAGCTCGCCTTGGACAGGGGCGCCCGGGGAGCAGTACTTC.

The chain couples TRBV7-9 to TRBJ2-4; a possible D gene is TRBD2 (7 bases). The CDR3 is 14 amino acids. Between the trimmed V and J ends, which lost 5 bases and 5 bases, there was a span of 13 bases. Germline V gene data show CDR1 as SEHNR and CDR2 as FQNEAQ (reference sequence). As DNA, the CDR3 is TGTGCCAGCAGCCCGGGGGGCAGTGAAAACATTCAGTACTTC. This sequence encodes CASSPGGSENIQYF.

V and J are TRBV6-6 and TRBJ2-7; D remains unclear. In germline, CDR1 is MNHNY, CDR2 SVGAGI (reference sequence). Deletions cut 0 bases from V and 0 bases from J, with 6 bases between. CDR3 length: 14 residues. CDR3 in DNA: TGTGCCAGCAGTTACTCTCTGAGCTCCTACGAGCAGTACTTC. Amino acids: CASSYSLSSYEQYF.

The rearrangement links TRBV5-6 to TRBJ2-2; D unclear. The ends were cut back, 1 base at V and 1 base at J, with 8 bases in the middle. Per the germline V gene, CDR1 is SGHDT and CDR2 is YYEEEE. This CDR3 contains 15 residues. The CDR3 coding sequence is TGTGCCAGCAGCTTGTGGCCTGGGAACACCGGGGAGCTGTTTTTT. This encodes CASSLWPGNTGELFF.

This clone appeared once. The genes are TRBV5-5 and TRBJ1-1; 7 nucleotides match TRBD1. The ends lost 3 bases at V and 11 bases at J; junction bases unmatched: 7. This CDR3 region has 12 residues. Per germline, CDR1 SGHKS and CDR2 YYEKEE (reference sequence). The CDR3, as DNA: TGTGCCAGCAGCTCGGGGACAGCCAGGGCTTTCTTT. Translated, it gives CASSSGTARAFF.

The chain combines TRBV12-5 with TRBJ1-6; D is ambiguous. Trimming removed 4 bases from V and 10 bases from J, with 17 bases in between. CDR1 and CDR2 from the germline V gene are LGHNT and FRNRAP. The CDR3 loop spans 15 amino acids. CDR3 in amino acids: CASGSPGGPGSPLHF. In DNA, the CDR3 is TGTGCTAGTGGTTCCCCCGGCGGCCCGGGGTCACCCCTCCACTTT.

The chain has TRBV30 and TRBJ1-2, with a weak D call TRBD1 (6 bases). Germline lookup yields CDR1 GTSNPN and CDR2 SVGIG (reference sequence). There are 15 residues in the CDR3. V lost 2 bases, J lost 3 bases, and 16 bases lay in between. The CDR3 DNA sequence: TGTGCCTGGAGTAAGAAGGGGGAAGGTTACTATGGCTACACCTTC. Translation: CAWSKKGEGYYGYTF. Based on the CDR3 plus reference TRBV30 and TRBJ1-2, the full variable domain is SQTIHQWPATLVQPVGSPLSLECTVEGTSNPNLYWYRQAAGRGLQLLFYSVGIGQISSEVPQNLSASRPQDRQFILSSKKLLLSDSGFYLCAWSKKGEGYYGYTFGSGTRLTVV.

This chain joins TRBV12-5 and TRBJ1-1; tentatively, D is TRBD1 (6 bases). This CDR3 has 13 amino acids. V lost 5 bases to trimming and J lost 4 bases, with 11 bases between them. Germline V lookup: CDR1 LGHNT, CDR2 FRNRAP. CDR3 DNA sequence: TGTGCTAGTGGTCTGGGGGGGCCCACTGAAGCTTTCTTT. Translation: CASGLGGPTEAFF.

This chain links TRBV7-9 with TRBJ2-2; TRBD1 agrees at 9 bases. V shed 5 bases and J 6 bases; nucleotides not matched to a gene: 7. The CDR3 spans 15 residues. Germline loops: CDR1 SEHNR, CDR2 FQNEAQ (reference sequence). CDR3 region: CASSNRDRESGELFF. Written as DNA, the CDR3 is TGTGCCAGCAGCAACCGGGACAGGGAATCCGGGGAGCTGTTTTTT.

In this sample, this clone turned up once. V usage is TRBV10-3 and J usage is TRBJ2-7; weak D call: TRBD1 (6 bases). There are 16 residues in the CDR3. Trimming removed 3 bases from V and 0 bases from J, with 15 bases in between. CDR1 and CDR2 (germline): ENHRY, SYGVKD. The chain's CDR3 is CAISDSWDTRSYEQYF. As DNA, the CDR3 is TGTGCCATCAGTGACTCCTGGGACACCCGCTCCTACGAGCAGTACTTC.

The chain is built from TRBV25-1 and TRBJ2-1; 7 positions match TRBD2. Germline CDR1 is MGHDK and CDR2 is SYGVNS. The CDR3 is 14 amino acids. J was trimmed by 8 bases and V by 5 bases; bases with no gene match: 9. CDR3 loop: CASSRAGEIYEQFF. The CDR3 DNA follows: TGTGCCAGCAGTAGGGCGGGAGAAATCTATGAGCAGTTCTTC.

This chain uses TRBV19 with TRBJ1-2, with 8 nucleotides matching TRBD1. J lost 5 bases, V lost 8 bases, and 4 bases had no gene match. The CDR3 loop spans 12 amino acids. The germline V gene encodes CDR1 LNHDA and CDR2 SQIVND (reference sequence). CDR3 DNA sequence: TGTGCCAGTCACAGGGGGGGGTATGGCTACACCTTC. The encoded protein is CASHRGGYGYTF.

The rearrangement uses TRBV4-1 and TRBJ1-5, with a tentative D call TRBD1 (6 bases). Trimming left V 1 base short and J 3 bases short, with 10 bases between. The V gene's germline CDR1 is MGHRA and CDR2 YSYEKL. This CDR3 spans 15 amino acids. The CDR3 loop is CASSQGQGYNQPQHF. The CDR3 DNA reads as TGCGCCAGCAGCCAAGGGCAGGGGTACAATCAGCCCCAGCATTTT.